This T cell receptor beta chain was obtained from a study of shared clonotypes between healthy human individuals. An assay was performed, and its level was deep. Each subset's genomic DNA was split evenly across several immunoSEQ plates. Approximately 210 ng DNA, 30,000 to 35,000 T cell genomes, went into each sorted-subset replicate PCR. TCRdb keeps only in-frame clones here, not all; method: immunoSEQ multiplex PCR. The sample contains roughly 2.5 million clones, 90% to 95% of which appear only once. This CDR3 contains 16 residues. The V gene end was trimmed by 3 bases and the J gene end by 2 bases; junction bases not matched to a gene: 6. Germline assignment: CDR1 MGHDK and CDR2 SYGVNS. With respect to this clone: The sample has other DNA sequences that encode this CDR3 too.

The specimen was naive CD4+ T cells sorted from blood. Subset here: CD45RA+ positively selected. The sequence derives from a young man in good health. The chain uses TRBV25-1 and TRBJ2-3; 9 positions match TRBD2. CDR3 sequence reads: CASSERASGATDTQYF. In DNA, the CDR3 is TGTGCCAGCAGTGAGCGGGCTAGCGGGGCCACAGATACGCAGTATTTT.